This T cell receptor beta chain was captured by sequencing in a study of T cells after yellow fever vaccination. Notes on the study in general: Post-booster samples contained most primary-vaccination clones (more than 95% CD4, about 87% CD8). Almost all vaccine-responding clonotypes were not detected in the sorted memory subsets at the day 0 time point.

The junction had 11 bases not matched to a gene; V was cut back by 3 bases and J by 9 bases. The CDR3 totals 15 residues. The germline CDR1 and CDR2 sequences are MGHRA and YSYEKL. This clonotype has at least ten counts. As TCR cDNA was made by 5'RACE template switching, a universal primer site and UMIs were added. Via MiXCR, TCRdb re-called the 5' RACE reads, giving one row per CDR3 protein. The data show more than 45,000 distinct CDR3 sequences, about 5.6% seen once. The chain is built from TRBV4-1 and TRBJ2-1; TRBD2 matches 7 bases. The source of this sequence is a man younger than 35 who received the YFV17D yellow fever vaccine. The material was PBMCs, either bulk or a sorted T-cell subset (CD4+, CD8+, memory, or dextramer-sorted; not recorded which), obtained on the day of the yellow fever booster vaccination. In DNA, the CDR3 is TGCGCCAGCAGCCACCCGGGTAAGGGGACTATTGAGCAGTTCTTC. Its translation: CASSHPGKGTIEQFF.